The 26 T cell receptor beta chains given below trace back to one sample, sequenced in a study of T cell repertoires in cytomegalovirus infection. TCRdb called the reads again in MiXCR, with one record for every CDR3 protein. The sample lists under 200,000 distinct CDR3 sequences, 15% to 20% occurring once. Material: CD8+ T cells from PBMCs. These TCRs come from a human donor in good health (CMV status not recorded). Some clones in this sample may be carry-over from other donors' samples.

This clonotype occurred a few times. This chain joins TRBV7-9 and TRBJ1-1, with a possible D match to TRBD1 (6 bases). The CDR3 loop spans 14 amino acids. V lost 6 bases, J lost 1 base, and 12 bases lay in between. Germline V CDR1 and CDR2: SEHNR, FQNEAQ (reference sequence). The CDR3 nucleotides read TGTGCCAGCAGTGGACAGCCTTCGAACACTGAAGCTTTCTTT. The encoded protein is CASSGQPSNTEAFF.

This chain links TRBV28 with TRBJ2-1, with TRBD1 matching 8 bases. Germline assignment: CDR1 MDHEN and CDR2 SYDVKM. V trimming: 2 bases; J trimming: 8 bases; junction bases outside the gene matches: 11. The CDR3 loop spans 16 amino acids. The CDR3 bases are TGTGCCAGCAGTTTAGAGGGCAGGGGGCGCGGTGATGAGCAGTTCTTC. This translates into CASSLEGRGRGDEQFF.

The chain couples TRBV6-2 or TRBV6-3 to TRBJ2-7; no firm D call. The ends were cut back, 5 bases at V and 4 bases at J, with 9 bases in the middle. CDR3 size: 12 residues. Germline CDR1 is MNHEY and CDR2 is SVGEGT. DNA for the CDR3: TGTGCCAGCAGTCGAAAGTCTTACGAGCAGTACTTC. It is translated as CASSRKSYEQYF.

This clonotype showed up just a few times. The V gene is TRBV7-2, the J gene TRBJ1-3; 9 positions agree with TRBD1. The CDR3 covers 17 residues. The ends lost 1 base at V and 10 bases at J; junction bases unmatched: 14. Looked up from germline, CDR1 is SGHTA and CDR2 is FQGNSA. In DNA form, the CDR3 reads TGTGCCAGCAGCTTAGATGTCCGGGACAGGGTATATCGGACCATATATTTT. This gives the protein CASSLDVRDRVYRTIYF.

The rearrangement joins TRBV7-8 to TRBJ2-3; D not resolved. V was cut by 1 base and J by 0 bases, with 14 bases left in between. The CDR3 extends over 17 amino acids. The V gene's germline CDR1 is SGHVS and CDR2 FQNEAQ. The CDR3 protein is CASSLVRTDTSTDTQYF. The CDR3 DNA sequence: TGTGCCAGCAGCTTAGTAAGGACGGATACTAGCACAGATACGCAGTATTTT.

The gene calls are TRBV7-2 and TRBJ1-2, with a possible D match to TRBD1 (6 bases). The germline gives CDR1 SGHTA, CDR2 FQGNSA. The CDR3 extends over 18 amino acids. Deletions cut 7 bases from V and 2 bases from J, with 26 bases between. CDR3 nucleotides: TGTGCCAGCATCCCCAAATGGGACACGCAAAGCAAAAACTATGGCTACACCTTC. It is translated as CASIPKWDTQSKNYGYTF.

This clonotype was detected a few times. The V gene is TRBV7-9, the J gene TRBJ2-7, with unresolved D. The ends were cut back, 4 bases at V and 2 bases at J, with 12 bases in the middle. The CDR3 runs 14 residues. The germline V gene encodes CDR1 SEHNR and CDR2 FQNEAQ (reference sequence). The CDR3 reads CASSSPTETYEQYF. DNA for the CDR3: TGTGCCAGCAGCTCCCCCACAGAGACCTACGAGCAGTACTTC. The full variable domain, rest sourced from reference TRBV7-9 and TRBJ2-7, is DTGVSQNPRHKITKRGQNVTFRCDPISEHNRLYWYRQTLGQGPEFLTYFQNEAQLEKSRLLSDRFSAERPKGSFSTLEIQRTEQGDSAMYLCASSSPTETYEQYFGPGTRLTVT.

The chain has TRBV6-1 and TRBJ1-1; D possibly corresponds to TRBD1 (5 bases). Per the germline V gene, CDR1 is MNHNS and CDR2 is SASEGT. The length of the CDR3 is 14 residues. V was pared by 3 bases and J by 6 bases, with 14 bases between. The DNA for the CDR3 is TGTGCCAGCAGTGACTTGGGAACGGGGCCTGAAGCTTTCTTT. Its protein is CASSDLGTGPEAFF.

This clonotype appeared many times. The J gene is TRBJ2-5, the V gene TRBV7-8; D call uncertain. The V and J ends lost 5 bases and 1 base respectively, with 11 bases between them. This CDR3 region has 14 residues. Germline lookup yields CDR1 SGHVS and CDR2 FQNEAQ. In nucleotides, the CDR3 is TGTGCCAGCAGCCTTAATTACTTCCAAGAGACCCAGTACTTC. Protein product: CASSLNYFQETQYF.

The V and J genes are TRBV6-2 or TRBV6-3 and TRBJ2-1; 9 bases fit TRBD2. CDR3 length equals 15 residues. V lost 8 bases to trimming and J lost 1 base; unmatched junction nucleotides: 6. Germline V CDR1 and CDR2: MNHEY, SVGEGT. CDR3 DNA: TGTGCCAGCCGTAGCGGGAGAGAATCCTACAATGAGCAGTTCTTC. It is translated as CASRSGRESYNEQFF.

This clonotype was seen only once. V and J are TRBV6-6 and TRBJ2-1, with 9 bases aligning to TRBD2. Trimming took 11 bases from V and 4 from J; bases not matched to a gene: 12. Germline assignment: CDR1 MNHNY and CDR2 SVGAGI (reference sequence). The CDR3 has 15 amino acids. CDR3 protein: CAHSRKSGGYNEQFF. CDR3 DNA: TGTGCCCACTCCCGGAAAAGCGGGGGGTACAATGAGCAGTTCTTC.

The DNA of the CDR3 is TGTGCCAGCAGCTTAGCGAAGGTTGATGGCGGGGAGCTGTTTTTT. Protein sequence: CASSLAKVDGGELFF. This chain links TRBV7-9 with TRBJ2-2; D remains unclear. The CDR3 contains 15 residues. The germline V gene has CDR1 SEHNR and CDR2 FQNEAQ (reference sequence). V was clipped by 0 bases and J by 7 bases, with 12 bases between them.

This chain's CDR3 is CASSFHIETEAFF. The CDR3 region has the DNA TGTGCCAGCAGTTTCCATATCGAGACTGAAGCTTTCTTT. This chain joins TRBV27 and TRBJ1-1, with D uncertain. CDR1 is MNHEY and CDR2 is SMNVEV in the germline V gene (reference sequence). The CDR3 is 13 amino acids. V lost 3 bases to trimming and J lost 5 bases, with 10 bases between them.

The CDR3 sequence: CASSLASGDFYNEQFF. CDR3 sequence (DNA): TGTGCCAGCAGCTTAGCTAGCGGTGACTTCTACAATGAGCAGTTCTTC. The rearrangement uses TRBV7-6 and TRBJ2-1, with a weak D call TRBD2 (6 bases). The length of the CDR3 is 16 residues. V was clipped by 0 bases and J by 3 bases, with 12 bases between them. Germline CDR1 reads SGHVS; CDR2 reads FNYEAQ.

This clonotype has a handful of counts. V gene TRBV7-9 combines with J gene TRBJ1-5; TRBD1 is a possible D gene (5 bases). Trimming cost V 5 bases and J 3 bases, with 11 bases left between them. CDR3 length equals 14 residues. CDR1 is SEHNR and CDR2 is FQNEAQ in the germline V gene (reference sequence). The CDR3 sequence is CASSAGGINQPQHF. The CDR3, as DNA: TGTGCCAGCAGCGCGGGGGGGATCAATCAGCCCCAGCATTTT.

This clonotype was seen ten or more times. The V and J genes are TRBV7-2 and TRBJ1-5, with D unresolved. This CDR3 comprises 14 residues. Germline CDR1 and CDR2: SGHTA and FQGNSA. V lost 3 bases and J lost 3, with 9 bases in between. The CDR3 nucleotides read TGTGCCAGCAGCTTTAATGGTCCCAATCAGCCCCAGCATTTT. Protein sequence: CASSFNGPNQPQHF.

This clonotype was seen a few times. The V and J genes are TRBV6-2 or TRBV6-3 and TRBJ2-5; the D gene is possibly TRBD1 (5 bases). The germline CDR1 and CDR2 sequences are MNHEY and SVGEGT. Trimming left V 2 bases short and J 1 base short, with 8 bases between. The length of the CDR3 is 14 residues. The DNA of the CDR3 is TGTGCCAGCAGTTACGTGGGGCCCCAAGAGACCCAGTACTTC. It encodes CASSYVGPQETQYF.

In this sample, this clonotype turned up a few times. The chain joins TRBV7-3 to TRBJ2-3; the match to TRBD2 covers 9 bases. The CDR3 has 15 residues. After removal of 5 bases from V and 5 bases from J, the junction contained 8 bases not matched to a gene. The germline gives CDR1 SGHTA, CDR2 FQGTGA. CDR3 in DNA: TGTGCCAGCAGCCCCCAGCGGGAGGACGAAGATACGCAGTATTTT. Translated: CASSPQREDEDTQYF.

J is TRBJ2-1 and V is TRBV2, with D unresolved. The CDR3 spans 12 residues. The V gene's germline CDR1 is SNHLY and CDR2 FYNNEI. The V end was cut by 7 bases, the J end by 7 bases, with 11 bases between. The CDR3 sequence: CASINPENEQFF. CDR3 DNA: TGTGCCAGCATCAACCCAGAGAATGAGCAGTTCTTC. Combining the CDR3 with reference TRBV2 and TRBJ2-1 gives the whole variable domain EPEVTQTPSHQVTQMGQEVILRCVPISNHLYFYWYRQILGQKVEFLVSFYNNEISEKSEIFDDQFSVERPDGSNFTLKIRSTKLEDSAMYFCASINPENEQFFGPGTRLTVL.

This clonotype was seen many times. The junction departs from the called germline gene at one end, perhaps through a read error. The J gene is TRBJ2-1, the V gene TRBV7-6, with a weak D call TRBD1 (5 bases). The CDR3 is 14 amino acids. In germline, CDR1 is SGHVS, CDR2 FNYEAQ. CDR3 DNA: TGTGCCAGCAGCTCCCGACAGCCCTATAATGAGCAGTTCTTC. Translated, it gives CASSSRQPYNEQFF.

This clonotype has a count of ten or more. The chain employs TRBV6-2 or TRBV6-3 and TRBJ1-1; unclear D gene. The CDR3 length is 13 residues. Germline CDR1 MNHEY, CDR2 SVGEGT. Between the trimmed V and J ends, which lost 7 bases and 1 base, there was a span of 10 bases. In DNA form, the CDR3 reads TGTGCCAGCACGAAGGCCGAGAACACTGAAGCTTTCTTT. Amino acids: CASTKAENTEAFF.

The chain uses TRBV11-2 and TRBJ2-2; D is ambiguous. The length of the CDR3 is 15 residues. V was pared by 5 bases and J by 7 bases, with 17 bases between. The germline V gene has CDR1 SGHAT and CDR2 FQNNGV. The CDR3 here is CASSTSERRNGELFF. The CDR3 DNA follows: TGTGCCAGCAGCACTTCGGAGAGGCGAAACGGGGAGCTGTTTTTT.

The rearrangement links TRBV10-3 to TRBJ1-2, with D unresolved. The germline gives CDR1 ENHRY, CDR2 SYGVKD. This CDR3 spans 17 amino acids. V lost 3 bases and J 3 bases, leaving 20 bases between the germline ends. The CDR3 DNA is TGTGCCATCAGTGATCAAGTTGGTCCCGTTGCTTACTATGGCTACACCTTC. Its translation: CAISDQVGPVAYYGYTF.

The genes are TRBV19 and TRBJ1-2; TRBD1 agrees at 9 bases. CDR3 size: 15 residues. The V and J ends lost 3 bases and 3 bases, in that order; junction bases with no gene match: 5. CDR1 and CDR2 from the germline V gene are LNHDA and SQIVND (reference sequence). The CDR3: CASSIRTGGDYGYTF. The CDR3 bases are TGTGCCAGTAGTATCCGAACAGGGGGCGACTATGGCTACACCTTC.

The gene calls are TRBV7-8 and TRBJ2-7; the D is unclear. Looked up from germline, CDR1 is SGHVS and CDR2 is FQNEAQ. The V end was cut by 4 bases, the J end by 3 bases, with 13 bases between. The CDR3 extends over 14 amino acids. In DNA form, the CDR3 reads TGTGCCAGCAGCTCAGTAGTCGGGTACTACGAGCAGTACTTC. Its protein is CASSSVVGYYEQYF.

With regard to this clonotype: The junction and the germline gene differ at one end; a read error may be behind it. The rearrangement uses TRBV6-5 and TRBJ2-3, with D tentatively TRBD1 (5 bases). Germline V CDR1 and CDR2: MNHEY, SVGAGI. The length of the CDR3 is 13 residues. CDR3 amino acids: CASSYQGTDTRYF. Here the CDR3 DNA reads TGTGCCAGCAGTTATCAGGGCACAGATACGCGGTATTTT.